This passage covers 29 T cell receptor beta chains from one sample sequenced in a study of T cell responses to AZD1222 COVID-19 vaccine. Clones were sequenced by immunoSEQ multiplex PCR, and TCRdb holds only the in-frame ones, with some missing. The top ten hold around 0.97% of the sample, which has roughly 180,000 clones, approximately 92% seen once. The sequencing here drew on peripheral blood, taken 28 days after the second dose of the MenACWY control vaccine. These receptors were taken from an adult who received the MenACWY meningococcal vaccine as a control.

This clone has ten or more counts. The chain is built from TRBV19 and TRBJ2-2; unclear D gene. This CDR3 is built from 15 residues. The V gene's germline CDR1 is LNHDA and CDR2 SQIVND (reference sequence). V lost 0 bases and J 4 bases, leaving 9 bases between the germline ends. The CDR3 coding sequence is TGTGCCAGTAGTATAGACCTGGGTCGCACCGGGGAGCTGTTTTTT. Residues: CASSIDLGRTGELFF.

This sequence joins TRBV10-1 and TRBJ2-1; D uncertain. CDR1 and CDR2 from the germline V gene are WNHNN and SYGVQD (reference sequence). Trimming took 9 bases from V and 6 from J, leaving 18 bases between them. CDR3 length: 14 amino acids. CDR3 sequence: CARPDGSSFNEQFF. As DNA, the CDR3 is TGCGCCAGACCTGACGGTAGCAGTTTCAATGAGCAGTTCTTC.

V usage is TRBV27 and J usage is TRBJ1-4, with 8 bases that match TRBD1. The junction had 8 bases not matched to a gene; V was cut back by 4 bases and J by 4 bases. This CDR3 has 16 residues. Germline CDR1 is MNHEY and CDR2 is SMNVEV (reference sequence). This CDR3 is CASSSNRDRYNEKLFF. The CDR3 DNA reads TGTGCCAGCAGTTCTAACCGGGACAGGTATAATGAAAAACTGTTTTTT.

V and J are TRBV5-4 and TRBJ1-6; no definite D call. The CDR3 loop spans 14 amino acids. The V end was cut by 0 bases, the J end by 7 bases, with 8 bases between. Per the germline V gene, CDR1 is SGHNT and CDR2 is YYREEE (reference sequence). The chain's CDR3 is CASSLDSYNSPLHF. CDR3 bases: TGTGCCAGCAGCTTGGACAGCTACAATTCACCCCTCCACTTT.

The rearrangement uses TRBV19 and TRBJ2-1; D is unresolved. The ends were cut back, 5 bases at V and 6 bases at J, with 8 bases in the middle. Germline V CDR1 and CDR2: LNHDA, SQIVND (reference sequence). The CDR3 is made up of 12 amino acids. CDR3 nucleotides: TGTGCCAGTAGTTTTTTAAGCAATGAGCAGTTCTTC. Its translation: CASSFLSNEQFF. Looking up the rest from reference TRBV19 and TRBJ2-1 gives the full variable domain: DGGITQSPKYLFRKEGQNVTLSCEQNLNHDAMYWYRQDPGQGLRLIYYSQIVNDFQKGDIAEGYSVSREKKESFPLTVTSAQKNPTAFYLCASSFLSNEQFFGPGTRLTVL.

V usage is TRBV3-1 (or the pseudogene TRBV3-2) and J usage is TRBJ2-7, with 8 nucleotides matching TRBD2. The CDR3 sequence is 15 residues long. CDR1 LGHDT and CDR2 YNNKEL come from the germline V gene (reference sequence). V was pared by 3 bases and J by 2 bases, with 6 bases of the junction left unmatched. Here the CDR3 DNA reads TGTGCCAGCAGCCACGGTACTAGCGGTGCCTACGAGCAGTACTTC. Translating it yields CASSHGTSGAYEQYF.

For the CDR3, the DNA is TGTGCCAGCAGCTTATCGGGCAGGGGATGGAGTCAGCCCCAGCATTTT. It yields the protein CASSLSGRGWSQPQHF. The chain employs TRBV7-2 and TRBJ1-5, with D possibly TRBD1 on 6 matching bases. The V gene's germline CDR1 is SGHTA and CDR2 FQGNSA. The length of the CDR3 is 16 residues. Trimming pared 2 bases from V and 6 bases from J, leaving 17 bases between.

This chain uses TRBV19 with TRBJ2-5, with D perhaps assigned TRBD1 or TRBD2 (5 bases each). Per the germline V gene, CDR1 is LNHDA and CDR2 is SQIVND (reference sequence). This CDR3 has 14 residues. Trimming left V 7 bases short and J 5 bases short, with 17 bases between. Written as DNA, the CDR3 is TGTGCCAGTACCAACCCGGGACGCCTGGAGACCCAGTACTTC. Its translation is CASTNPGRLETQYF.

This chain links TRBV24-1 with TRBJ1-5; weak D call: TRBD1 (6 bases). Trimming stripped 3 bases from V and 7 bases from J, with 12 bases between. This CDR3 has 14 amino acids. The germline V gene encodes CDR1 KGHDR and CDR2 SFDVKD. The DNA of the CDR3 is TGTGCCACCAGTGATATGGACAGCCGGCAGCCCCAGCATTTT. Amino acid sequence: CATSDMDSRQPQHF.

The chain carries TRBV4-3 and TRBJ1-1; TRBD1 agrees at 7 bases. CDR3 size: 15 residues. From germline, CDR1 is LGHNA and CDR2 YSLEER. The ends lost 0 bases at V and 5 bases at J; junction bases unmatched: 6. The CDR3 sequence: CASSQDTGVGTEAFF. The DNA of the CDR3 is TGCGCCAGCAGCCAAGACACAGGGGTGGGGACTGAAGCTTTCTTT.

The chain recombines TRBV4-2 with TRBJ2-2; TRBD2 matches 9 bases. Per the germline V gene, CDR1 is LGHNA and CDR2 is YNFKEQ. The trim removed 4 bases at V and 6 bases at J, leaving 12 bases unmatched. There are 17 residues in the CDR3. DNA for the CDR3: TGTGCCAGCAGCCCAAACGTTGGGCGGGGGGGATCCGGGGAGCTGTTTTTT. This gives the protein CASSPNVGRGGSGELFF.

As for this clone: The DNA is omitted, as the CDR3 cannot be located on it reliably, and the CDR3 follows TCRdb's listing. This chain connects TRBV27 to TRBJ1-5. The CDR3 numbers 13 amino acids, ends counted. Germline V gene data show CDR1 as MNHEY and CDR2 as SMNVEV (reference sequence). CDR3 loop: CASSFGAGQPQHF.

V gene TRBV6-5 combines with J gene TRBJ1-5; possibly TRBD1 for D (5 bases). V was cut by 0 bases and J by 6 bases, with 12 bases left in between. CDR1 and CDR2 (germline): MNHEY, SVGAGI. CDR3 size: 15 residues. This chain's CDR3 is CASSYSIRAVQPQHF. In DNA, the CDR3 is TGTGCCAGCAGTTACTCGATCAGGGCGGTTCAGCCCCAGCATTTT.

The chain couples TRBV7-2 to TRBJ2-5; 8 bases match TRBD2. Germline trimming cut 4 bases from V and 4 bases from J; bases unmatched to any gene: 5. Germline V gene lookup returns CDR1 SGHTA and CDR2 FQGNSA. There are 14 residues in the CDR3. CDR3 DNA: TGTGCCAGCAGCTCGCGCGGGGGGCCAGAGACCCAGTACTTC. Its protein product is CASSSRGGPETQYF.

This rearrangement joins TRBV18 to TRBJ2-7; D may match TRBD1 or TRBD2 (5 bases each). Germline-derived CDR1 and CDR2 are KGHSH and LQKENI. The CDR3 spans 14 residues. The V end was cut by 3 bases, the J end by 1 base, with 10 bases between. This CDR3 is CASSPREGSYEQYF. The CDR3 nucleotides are TGTGCCAGCTCACCCCGCGAGGGGTCCTACGAGCAGTACTTC.

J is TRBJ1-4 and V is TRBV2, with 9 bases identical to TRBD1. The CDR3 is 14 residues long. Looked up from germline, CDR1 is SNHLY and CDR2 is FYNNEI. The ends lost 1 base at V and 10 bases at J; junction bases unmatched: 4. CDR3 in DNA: TGTGCCAGCAGTGAAGACAGGGGGCCTCGAAAACTGTTTTTT. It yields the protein CASSEDRGPRKLFF.

CDR3 protein: CAIRKTGGKDTEAFF. In DNA, the CDR3 is TGTGCCATCAGGAAGACAGGGGGCAAGGACACTGAAGCTTTCTTT. The V and J genes are TRBV10-3 and TRBJ1-1, with TRBD1 identical over 10 bases. The ends lost 6 bases at V and 3 bases at J; junction bases unmatched: 7. Germline lookup yields CDR1 ENHRY and CDR2 SYGVKD. This CDR3 spans 15 amino acids.

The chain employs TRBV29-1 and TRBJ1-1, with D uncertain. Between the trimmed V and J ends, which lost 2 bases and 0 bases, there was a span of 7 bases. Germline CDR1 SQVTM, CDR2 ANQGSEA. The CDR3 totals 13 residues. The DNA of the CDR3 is TGCAGCGTTGAAAGGCAGTTGAACACTGAAGCTTTCTTT. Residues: CSVERQLNTEAFF.

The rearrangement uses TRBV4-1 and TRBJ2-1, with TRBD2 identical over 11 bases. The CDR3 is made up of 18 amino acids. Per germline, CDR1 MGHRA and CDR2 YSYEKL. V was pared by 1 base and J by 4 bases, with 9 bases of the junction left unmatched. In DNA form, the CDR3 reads TGCGCCAGCAGCCAAGTGGATATGGGACTAGCGGTGTACAATGAGCAGTTCTTC. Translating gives CASSQVDMGLAVYNEQFF.

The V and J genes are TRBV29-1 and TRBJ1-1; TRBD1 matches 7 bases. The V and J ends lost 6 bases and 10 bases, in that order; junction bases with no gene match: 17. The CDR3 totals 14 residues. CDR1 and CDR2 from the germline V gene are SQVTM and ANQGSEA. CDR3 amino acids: CSVTTGQALSGAFF. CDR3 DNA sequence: TGCAGCGTGACTACAGGACAGGCCCTCTCCGGAGCTTTCTTT.

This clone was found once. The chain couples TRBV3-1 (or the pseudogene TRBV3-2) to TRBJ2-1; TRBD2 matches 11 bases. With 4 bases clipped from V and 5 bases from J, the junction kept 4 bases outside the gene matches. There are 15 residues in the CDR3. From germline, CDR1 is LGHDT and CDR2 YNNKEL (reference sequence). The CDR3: CASSLTSGGNNEQFF. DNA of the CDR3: TGTGCCAGCAGCCTTACTAGCGGGGGAAACAATGAGCAGTTCTTC.

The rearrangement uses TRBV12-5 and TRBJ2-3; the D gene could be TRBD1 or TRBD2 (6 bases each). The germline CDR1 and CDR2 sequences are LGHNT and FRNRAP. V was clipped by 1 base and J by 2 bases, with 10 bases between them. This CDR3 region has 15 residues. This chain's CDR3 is CASGLEGGLTDTQYF. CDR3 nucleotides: TGTGCTAGTGGTTTGGAGGGGGGACTCACAGATACGCAGTATTTT. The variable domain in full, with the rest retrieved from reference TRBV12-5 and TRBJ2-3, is DARVTQTPRHKVTEMGQEVTMRCQPILGHNTVFWYRQTMMQGLELLAYFRNRAPLDDSGMPKDRFSAEMPDATLATLKIQPSEPRDSAVYFCASGLEGGLTDTQYFGPGTRLTVL.

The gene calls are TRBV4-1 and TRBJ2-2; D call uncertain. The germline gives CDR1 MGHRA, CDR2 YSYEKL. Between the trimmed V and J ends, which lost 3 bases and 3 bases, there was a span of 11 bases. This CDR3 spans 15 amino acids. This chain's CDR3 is CASSQRIPHTGELFF. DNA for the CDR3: TGCGCCAGCAGCCAGAGGATCCCGCACACCGGGGAGCTGTTTTTT.

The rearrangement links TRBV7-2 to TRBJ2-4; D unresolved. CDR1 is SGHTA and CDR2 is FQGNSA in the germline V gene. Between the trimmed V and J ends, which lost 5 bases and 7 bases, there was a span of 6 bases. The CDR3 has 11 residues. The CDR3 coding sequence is TGTGCCAGCAGCGAGAGTAACATTCAGTACTTC. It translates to CASSESNIQYF.

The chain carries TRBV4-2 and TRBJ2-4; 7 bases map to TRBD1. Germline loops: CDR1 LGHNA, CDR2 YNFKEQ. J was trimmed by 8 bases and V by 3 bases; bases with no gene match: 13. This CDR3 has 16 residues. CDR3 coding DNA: TGTGCCAGCAGCCAGGATAGACAGGGAGTGAGAGACATTCAGTACTTC. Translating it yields CASSQDRQGVRDIQYF.

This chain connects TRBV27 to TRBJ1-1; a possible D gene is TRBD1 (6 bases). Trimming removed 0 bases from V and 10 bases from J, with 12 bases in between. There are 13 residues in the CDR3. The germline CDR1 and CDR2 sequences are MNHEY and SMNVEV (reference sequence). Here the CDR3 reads CASSLSGAGVAFF. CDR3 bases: TGTGCCAGCAGTTTATCGGGGGCAGGGGTAGCTTTCTTT.

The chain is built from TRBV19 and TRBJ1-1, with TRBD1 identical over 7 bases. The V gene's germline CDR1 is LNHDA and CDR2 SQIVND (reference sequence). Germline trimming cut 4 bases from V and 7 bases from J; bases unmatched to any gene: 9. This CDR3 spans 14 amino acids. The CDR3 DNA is TGTGCCAGTAGTAGGGACAGAACGAATTATGAAGCTTTCTTT. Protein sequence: CASSRDRTNYEAFF.

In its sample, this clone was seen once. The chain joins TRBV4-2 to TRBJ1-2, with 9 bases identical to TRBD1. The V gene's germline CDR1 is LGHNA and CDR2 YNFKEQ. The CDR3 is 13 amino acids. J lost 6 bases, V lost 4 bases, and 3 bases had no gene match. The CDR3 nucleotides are TGTGCCAGCAGCCTAGGGACAGGGAATGGCTACACCTTC. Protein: CASSLGTGNGYTF.

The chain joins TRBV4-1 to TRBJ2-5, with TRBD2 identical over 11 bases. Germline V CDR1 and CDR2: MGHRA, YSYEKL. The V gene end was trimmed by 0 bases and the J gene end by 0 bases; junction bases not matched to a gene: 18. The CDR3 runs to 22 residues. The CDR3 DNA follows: TGCGCCAGCAGCCAAGAGACTAGCGGGATGGGCCATCGGCCATCTAACCAAGAGACCCAGTACTTC. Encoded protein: CASSQETSGMGHRPSNQETQYF.